This TCR beta chain was recovered during a study of CD8 T cells in Susac syndrome. The CDR3 is made up of 13 amino acids. The V and J ends lost 2 bases and 1 base respectively, with 5 bases between them. An input of roughly 0.5 to 1 ug of RNA was subjected to reverse transcription using random hexamers. Coverage of TCR beta CDR3 amplification by immunoSEQ multiplex PCR extended to 54 Vbeta and 13 Jbeta. TCRdb re-analysed the immunoSEQ multiplex PCR reads in MiXCR, keeping a single row per CDR3 protein. Of about 190,000 distinct CDR3 sequences in the sample, around 95% were seen once. The CD8+ and CD4+ T cells were isolated magnetically using a negative isolation approach, whereas the TEMRA cells were enriched by FACS.

Sequences were obtained from CD4+ T cells from PBMCs. This chain uses TRBV12-3 or TRBV12-4 with TRBJ1-2; D gene uncertain. The sequence was collected from a human donor with Susac syndrome. DNA of the CDR3: TGTGCCAGCAGTTTACAGTATAACTATGGCTACACCTTC. Protein product: CASSLQYNYGYTF.